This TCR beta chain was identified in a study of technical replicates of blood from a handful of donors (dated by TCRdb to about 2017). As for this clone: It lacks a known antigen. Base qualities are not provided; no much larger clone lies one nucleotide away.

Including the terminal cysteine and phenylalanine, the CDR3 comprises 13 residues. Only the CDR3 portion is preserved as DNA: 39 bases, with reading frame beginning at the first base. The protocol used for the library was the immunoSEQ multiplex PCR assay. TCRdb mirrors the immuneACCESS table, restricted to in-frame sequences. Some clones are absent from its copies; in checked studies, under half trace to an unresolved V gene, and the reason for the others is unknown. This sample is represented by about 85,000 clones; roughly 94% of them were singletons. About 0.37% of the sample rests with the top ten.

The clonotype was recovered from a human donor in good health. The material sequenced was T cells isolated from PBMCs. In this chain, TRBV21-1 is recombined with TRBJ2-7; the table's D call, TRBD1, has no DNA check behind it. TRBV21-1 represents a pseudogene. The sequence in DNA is TGTGCCAGCAGCCAAAAGGGGACCTACGAGCAGTACTTC. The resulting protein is CASSQKGTYEQYF.